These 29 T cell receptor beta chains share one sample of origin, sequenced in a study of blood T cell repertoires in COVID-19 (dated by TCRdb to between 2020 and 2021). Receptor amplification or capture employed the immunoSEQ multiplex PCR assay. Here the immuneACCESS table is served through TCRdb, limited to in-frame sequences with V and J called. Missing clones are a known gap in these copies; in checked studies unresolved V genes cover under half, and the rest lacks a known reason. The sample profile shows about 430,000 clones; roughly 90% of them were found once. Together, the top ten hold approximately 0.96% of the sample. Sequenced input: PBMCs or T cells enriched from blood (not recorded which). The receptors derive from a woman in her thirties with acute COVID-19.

DNA for the CDR3: TGTGCCAGCACTCTTGCACTAGCTGTGAAAGATACGCAGTATTTT. This translates into CASTLALAVKDTQYF. The V gene is TRBV6-5, the J gene TRBJ2-3; D is possibly TRBD2 (6 bases). Trimming shortened V by 7 bases and J by 5 bases, and 19 bases separated the two germline ends. The CDR3 covers 15 residues. Germline loops: CDR1 MNHEY, CDR2 SVGAGI.

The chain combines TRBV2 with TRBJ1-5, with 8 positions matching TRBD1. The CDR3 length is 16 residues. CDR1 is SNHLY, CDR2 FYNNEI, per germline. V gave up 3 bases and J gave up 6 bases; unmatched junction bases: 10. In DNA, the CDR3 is TGTGCCAGCAGTGAGATGGCAGGGGGCACGTTTCAGCCCCAGCATTTT. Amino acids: CASSEMAGGTFQPQHF.

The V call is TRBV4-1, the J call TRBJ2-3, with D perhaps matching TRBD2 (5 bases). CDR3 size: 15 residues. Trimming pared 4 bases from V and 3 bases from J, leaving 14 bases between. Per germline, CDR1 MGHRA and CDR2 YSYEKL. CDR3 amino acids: CASSPSLSGTDTQYF. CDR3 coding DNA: TGCGCCAGCAGCCCCTCCCTCTCGGGGACAGATACGCAGTATTTT.

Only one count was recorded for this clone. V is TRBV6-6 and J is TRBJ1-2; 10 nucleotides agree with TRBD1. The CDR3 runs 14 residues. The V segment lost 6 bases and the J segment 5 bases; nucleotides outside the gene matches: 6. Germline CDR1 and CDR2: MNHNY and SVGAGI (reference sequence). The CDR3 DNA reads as TGTGCCAGCAGACCGGGACAGGGGCGTTATGGCTACACCTTC. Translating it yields CASRPGQGRYGYTF.

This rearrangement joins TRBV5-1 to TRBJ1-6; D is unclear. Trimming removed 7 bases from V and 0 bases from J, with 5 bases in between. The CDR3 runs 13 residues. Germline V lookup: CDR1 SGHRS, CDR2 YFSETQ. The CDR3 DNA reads TGCGCCAGCCCGAGCTCCTATAATTCACCCCTCCACTTT. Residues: CASPSSYNSPLHF.

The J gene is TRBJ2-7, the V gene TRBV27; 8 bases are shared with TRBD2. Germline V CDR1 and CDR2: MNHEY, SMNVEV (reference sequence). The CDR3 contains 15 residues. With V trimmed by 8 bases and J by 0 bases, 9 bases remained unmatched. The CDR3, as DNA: TGTGCCAGCCCGCCAGCGGGGGAGAGCTCCTACGAGCAGTACTTC. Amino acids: CASPPAGESSYEQYF.

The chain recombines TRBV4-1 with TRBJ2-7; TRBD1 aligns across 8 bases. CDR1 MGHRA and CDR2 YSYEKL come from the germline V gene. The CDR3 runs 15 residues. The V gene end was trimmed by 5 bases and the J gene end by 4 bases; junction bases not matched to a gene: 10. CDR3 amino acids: CASSGFDRGRYEQYF. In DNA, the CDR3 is TGCGCCAGCAGCGGTTTCGACAGGGGTAGATACGAGCAGTACTTC.

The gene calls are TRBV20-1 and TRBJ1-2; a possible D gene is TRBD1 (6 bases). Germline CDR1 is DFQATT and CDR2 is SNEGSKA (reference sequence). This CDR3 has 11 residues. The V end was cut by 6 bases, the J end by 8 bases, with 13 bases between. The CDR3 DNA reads TGCAGTGCCCCCAACAGGGACGGCTACACCTTC. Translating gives CSAPNRDGYTF.

The CDR3 nucleotides read TGTGCCAGAACGGACAGGAGCTCTGGAAACACCATATATTTT. The encoded protein is CARTDRSSGNTIYF. The rearrangement uses TRBV19 and TRBJ1-3; 7 bases are shared with TRBD1. The germline gives CDR1 LNHDA, CDR2 SQIVND (reference sequence). With 9 bases clipped from V and 0 bases from J, the junction kept 5 bases outside the gene matches. The CDR3 totals 14 residues.

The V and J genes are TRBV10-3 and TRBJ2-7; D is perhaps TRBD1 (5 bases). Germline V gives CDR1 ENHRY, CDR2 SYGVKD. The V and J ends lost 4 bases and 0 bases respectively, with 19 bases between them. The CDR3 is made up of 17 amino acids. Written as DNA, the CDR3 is TGTGCCATCAGTGTAGGTCGCGACAGCCCTAACTCCTACGAGCAGTACTTC. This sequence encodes CAISVGRDSPNSYEQYF.

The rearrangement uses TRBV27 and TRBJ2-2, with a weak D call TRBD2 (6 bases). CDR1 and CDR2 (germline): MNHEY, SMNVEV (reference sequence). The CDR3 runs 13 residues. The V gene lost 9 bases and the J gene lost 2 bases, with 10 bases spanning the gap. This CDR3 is CARWRENTGELFF. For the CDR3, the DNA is TGTGCCAGGTGGCGGGAAAACACCGGGGAGCTGTTTTTT.

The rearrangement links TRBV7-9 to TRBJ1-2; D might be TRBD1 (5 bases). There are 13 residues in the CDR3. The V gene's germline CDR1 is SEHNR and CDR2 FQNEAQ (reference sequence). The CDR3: CASSLGTQKGYTF. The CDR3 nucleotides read TGTGCATCCAGCTTAGGGACTCAAAAAGGCTACACCTTC.

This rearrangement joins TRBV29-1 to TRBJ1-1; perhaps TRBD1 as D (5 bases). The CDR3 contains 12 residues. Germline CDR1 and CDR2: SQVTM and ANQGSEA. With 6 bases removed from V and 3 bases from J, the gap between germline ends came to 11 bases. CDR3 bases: TGCAGCGTAACCGGGGGGGACACTGAAGCTTTCTTT. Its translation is CSVTGGDTEAFF. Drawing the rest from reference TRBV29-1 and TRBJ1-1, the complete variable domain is SAVISQKPSRDICQRGTSLTIQCQVDSQVTMMFWYRQQPGQSLTLIATANQGSEATYESGFVIDKFPISRPNLTFSTLTVSNMSPEDSSIYLCSVTGGDTEAFFGQGTRLTVV.

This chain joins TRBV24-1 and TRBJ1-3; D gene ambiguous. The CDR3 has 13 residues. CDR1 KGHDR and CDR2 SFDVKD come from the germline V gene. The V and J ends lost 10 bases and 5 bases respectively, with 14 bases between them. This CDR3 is CATPGGSRNTIYF. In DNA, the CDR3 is TGTGCCACTCCGGGCGGGTCCAGAAACACCATATATTTT.

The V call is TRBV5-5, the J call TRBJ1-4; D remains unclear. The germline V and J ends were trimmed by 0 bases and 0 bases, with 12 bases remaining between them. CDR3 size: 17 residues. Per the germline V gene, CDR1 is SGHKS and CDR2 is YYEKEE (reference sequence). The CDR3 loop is CASSLVGQVATNEKLFF. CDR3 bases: TGTGCCAGCAGCTTGGTTGGGCAGGTAGCAACTAATGAAAAACTGTTTTTT.

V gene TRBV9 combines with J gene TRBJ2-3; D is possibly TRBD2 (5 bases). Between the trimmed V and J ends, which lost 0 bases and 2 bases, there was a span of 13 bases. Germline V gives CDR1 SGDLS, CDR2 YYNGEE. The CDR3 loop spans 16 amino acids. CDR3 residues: CASSVGAELVTDTQYF. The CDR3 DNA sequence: TGTGCCAGCAGCGTAGGGGCAGAACTAGTCACAGATACGCAGTATTTT. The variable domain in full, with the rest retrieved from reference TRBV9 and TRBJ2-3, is DSGVTQTPKHLITATGQRVTLRCSPRSGDLSVYWYQQSLDQGLQFLIQYYNGEERAKGNILERFSAQQFPDLHSELNLSSLELGDSALYFCASSVGAELVTDTQYFGPGTRLTVL.

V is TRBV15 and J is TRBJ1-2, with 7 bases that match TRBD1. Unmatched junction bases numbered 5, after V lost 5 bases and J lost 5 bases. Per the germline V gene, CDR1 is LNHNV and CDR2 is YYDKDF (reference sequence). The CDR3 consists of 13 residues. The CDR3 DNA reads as TGTGCCACCAGCGACAGGGCGTGGTATGGCTACACCTTC. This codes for CATSDRAWYGYTF.

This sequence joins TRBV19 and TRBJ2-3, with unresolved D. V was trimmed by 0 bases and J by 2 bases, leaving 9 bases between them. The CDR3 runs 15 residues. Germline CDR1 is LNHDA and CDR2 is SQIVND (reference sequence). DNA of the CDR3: TGTGCCAGTAGTATAGATCGGGTCCCCACAGATACGCAGTATTTT. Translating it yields CASSIDRVPTDTQYF. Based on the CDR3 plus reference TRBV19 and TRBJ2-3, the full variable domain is DGGITQSPKYLFRKEGQNVTLSCEQNLNHDAMYWYRQDPGQGLRLIYYSQIVNDFQKGDIAEGYSVSREKKESFPLTVTSAQKNPTAFYLCASSIDRVPTDTQYFGPGTRLTVL.

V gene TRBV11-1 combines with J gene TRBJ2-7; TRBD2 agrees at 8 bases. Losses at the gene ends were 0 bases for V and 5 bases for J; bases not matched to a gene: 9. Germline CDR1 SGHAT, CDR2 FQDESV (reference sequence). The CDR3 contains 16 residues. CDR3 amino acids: CASSLAAGAYVHEQYF. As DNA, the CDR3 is TGTGCCAGCAGCTTAGCAGCGGGGGCCTACGTCCACGAGCAGTACTTC.

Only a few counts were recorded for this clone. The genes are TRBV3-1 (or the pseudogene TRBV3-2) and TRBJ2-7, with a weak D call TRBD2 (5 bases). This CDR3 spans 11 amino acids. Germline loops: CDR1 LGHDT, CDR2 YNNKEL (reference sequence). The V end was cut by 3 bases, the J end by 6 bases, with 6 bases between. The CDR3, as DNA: TGTGCCAGCAGCCATGGGAGCGAGCAGTACTTC. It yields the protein CASSHGSEQYF.

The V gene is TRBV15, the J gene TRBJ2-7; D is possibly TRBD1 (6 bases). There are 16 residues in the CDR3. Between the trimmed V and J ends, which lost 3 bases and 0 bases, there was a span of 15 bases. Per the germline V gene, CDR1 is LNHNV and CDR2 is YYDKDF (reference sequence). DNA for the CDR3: TGTGCCACCAGCAGTCCCGGGACACTGCGCTCCTACGAGCAGTACTTC. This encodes CATSSPGTLRSYEQYF. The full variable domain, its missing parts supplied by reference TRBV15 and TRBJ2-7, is DAMVIQNPRYQVTQFGKPVTLSCSQTLNHNVMYWYQQKSSQAPKLLFHYYDKDFNNEADTPDNFQSRRPNTSFCFLDIRSPGLGDTAMYLCATSSPGTLRSYEQYFGPGTRLTVT.

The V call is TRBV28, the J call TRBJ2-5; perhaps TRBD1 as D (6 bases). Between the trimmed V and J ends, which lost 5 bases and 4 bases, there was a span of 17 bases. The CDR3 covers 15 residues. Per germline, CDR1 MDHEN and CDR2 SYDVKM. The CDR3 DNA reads TGTGCCAGCAGTCCCACCCTTACAGGGCGAGAGACCCAGTACTTC. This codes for CASSPTLTGRETQYF. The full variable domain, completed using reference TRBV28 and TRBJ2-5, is DVKVTQSSRYLVKRTGEKVFLECVQDMDHENMFWYRQDPGLGLRLIYFSYDVKMKEKGDIPEGYSVSREKKERFSLILESASTNQTSMYLCASSPTLTGRETQYFGPGTRLLVL.

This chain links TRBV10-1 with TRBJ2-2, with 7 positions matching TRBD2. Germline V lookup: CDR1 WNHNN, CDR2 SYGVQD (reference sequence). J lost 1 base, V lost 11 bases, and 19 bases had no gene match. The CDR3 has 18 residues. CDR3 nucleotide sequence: TGCGCCCCAGGGAGGGTAGACGGGGGGAGGTTGAACACCGGGGAGCTGTTTTTT. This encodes CAPGRVDGGRLNTGELFF.

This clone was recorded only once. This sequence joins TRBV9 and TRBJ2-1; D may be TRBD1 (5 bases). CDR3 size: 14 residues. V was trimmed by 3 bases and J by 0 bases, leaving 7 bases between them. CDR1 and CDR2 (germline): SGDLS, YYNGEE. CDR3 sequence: CASSGGPSYNEQFF. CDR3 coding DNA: TGTGCCAGCAGCGGGGGCCCCTCCTACAATGAGCAGTTCTTC.

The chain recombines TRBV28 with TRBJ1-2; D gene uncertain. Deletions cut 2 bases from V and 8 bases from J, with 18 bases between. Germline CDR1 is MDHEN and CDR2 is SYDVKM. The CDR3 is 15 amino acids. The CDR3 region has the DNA TGTGCCAGCAGTTTACCCTCGACCAGCCGAGCGGGCTACACCTTC. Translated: CASSLPSTSRAGYTF.

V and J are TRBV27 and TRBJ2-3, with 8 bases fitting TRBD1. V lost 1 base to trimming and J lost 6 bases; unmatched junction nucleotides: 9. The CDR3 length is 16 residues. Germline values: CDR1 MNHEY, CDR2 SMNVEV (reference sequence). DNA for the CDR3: TGTGCCAGCAGTTTATGGCGGACAGGGACTGAGGATACGCAGTATTTT. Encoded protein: CASSLWRTGTEDTQYF.

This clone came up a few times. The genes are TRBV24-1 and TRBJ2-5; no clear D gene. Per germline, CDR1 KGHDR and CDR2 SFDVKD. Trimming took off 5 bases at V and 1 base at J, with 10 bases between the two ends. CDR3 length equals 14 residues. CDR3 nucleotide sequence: TGTGCCACCAGTGTCGGTACAGCCCAAGAGACCCAGTACTTC. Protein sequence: CATSVGTAQETQYF.

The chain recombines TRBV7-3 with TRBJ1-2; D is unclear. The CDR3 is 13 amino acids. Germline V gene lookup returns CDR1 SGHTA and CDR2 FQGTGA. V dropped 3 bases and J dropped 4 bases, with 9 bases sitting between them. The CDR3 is CASSFGSGYGYTF. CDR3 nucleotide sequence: TGTGCCAGCAGCTTTGGTAGCGGCTATGGCTACACCTTC.

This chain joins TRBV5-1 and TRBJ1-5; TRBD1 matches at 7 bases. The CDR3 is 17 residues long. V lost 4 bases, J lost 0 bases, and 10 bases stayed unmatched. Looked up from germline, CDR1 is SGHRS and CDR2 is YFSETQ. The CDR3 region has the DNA TGCGCCAGCAGCCCCGGGACAGCCAGCTATAGCAATCAGCCCCAGCATTTT. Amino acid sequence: CASSPGTASYSNQPQHF.